The T cell receptor beta chain described here comes from a study of blood T cell repertoires in COVID-19. Study-level background: COVID-19 samples from acute and convalescent phases originated in the United States, Italy and Spain. T cells, B-cell-depleted T cells, or PBMCs provided the cDNA or gDNA that served as material.

CDR3 length: 15 residues. Per germline, CDR1 SGHAT and CDR2 FQNNGV. The V and J ends lost 5 bases and 3 bases respectively, with 14 bases between them. Original analysis: Researchers report that nucleated cell counts were estimated from reference gene primer amplification. TCRdb's table, derived via immunoSEQ multiplex PCR, lists solely in-frame clones and lacks some. Clone size and the V and J calls come from that table; the DNA yielded D and trimming. The sample shows 150,000 to 190,000 clones, roughly 80% of them seen only once. The TCR comes from a man between 60 and 70 years old with acute or convalescent COVID-19. The genes are TRBV11-2 and TRBJ2-1, with D possibly TRBD1 on 6 matching bases. Input material: peripheral blood. Here the CDR3 reads CASSTMTGSYNEQFF. The CDR3 DNA reads as TGTGCCAGCAGCACCATGACAGGCAGCTACAATGAGCAGTTCTTC. Together with reference TRBV11-2 and TRBJ2-1, the CDR3 gives the full variable domain: EAGVAQSPRYKIIEKRQSVAFWCNPISGHATLYWYQQILGQGPKLLIQFQNNGVVDDSQLPKDRFSAERLKGVDSTLKIQPAKLEDSAVYLCASSTMTGSYNEQFFGPGTRLTVL.